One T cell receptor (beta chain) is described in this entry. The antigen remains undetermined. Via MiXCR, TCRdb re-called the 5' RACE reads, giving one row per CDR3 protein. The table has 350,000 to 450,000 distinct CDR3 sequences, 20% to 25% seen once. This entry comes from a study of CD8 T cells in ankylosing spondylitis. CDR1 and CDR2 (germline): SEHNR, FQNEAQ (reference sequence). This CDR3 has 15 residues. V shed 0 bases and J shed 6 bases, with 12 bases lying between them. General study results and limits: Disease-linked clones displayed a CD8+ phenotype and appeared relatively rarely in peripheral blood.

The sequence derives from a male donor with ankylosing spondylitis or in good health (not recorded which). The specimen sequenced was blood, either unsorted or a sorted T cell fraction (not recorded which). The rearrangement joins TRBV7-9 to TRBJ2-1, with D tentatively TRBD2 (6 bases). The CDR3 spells CASSLAGGFVNEQFF. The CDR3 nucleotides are TGTGCCAGCAGCTTAGCGGGGGGTTTTGTCAATGAGCAGTTCTTC.